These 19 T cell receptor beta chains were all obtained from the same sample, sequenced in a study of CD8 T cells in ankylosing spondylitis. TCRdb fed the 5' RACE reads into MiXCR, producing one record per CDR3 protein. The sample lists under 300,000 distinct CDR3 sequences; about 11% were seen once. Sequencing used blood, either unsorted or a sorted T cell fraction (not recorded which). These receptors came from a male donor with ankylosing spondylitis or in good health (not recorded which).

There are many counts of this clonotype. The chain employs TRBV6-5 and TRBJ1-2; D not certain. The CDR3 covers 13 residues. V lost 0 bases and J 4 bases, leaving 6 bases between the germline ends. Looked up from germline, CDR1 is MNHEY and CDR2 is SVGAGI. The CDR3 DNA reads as TGTGCCAGCAGTTACTCGGATGCCTATGGCTACACCTTC. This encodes CASSYSDAYGYTF.

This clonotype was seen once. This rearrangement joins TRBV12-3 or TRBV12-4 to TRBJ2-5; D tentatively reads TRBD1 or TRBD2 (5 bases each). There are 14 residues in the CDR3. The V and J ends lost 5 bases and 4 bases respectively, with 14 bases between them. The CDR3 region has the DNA TGTGCCAGCAGTGCCGTACGGGGCAGAGAGACCCAGTACTTC. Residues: CASSAVRGRETQYF.

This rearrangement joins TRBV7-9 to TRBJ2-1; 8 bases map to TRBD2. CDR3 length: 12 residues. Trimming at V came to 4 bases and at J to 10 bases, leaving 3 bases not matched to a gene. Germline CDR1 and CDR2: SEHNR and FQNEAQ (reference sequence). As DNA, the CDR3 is TGTGCCAGCAGCTCAATAGCGGGAGAGCAGTTCTTC. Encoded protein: CASSSIAGEQFF.

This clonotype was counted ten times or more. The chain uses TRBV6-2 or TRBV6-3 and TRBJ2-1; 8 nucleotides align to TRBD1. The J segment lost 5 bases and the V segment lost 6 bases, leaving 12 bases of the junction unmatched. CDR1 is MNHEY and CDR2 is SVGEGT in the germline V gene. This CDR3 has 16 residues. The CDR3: CASRVAGTGINNEQFF. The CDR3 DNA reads TGTGCCAGCAGGGTAGCCGGGACAGGTATCAACAATGAGCAGTTCTTC.

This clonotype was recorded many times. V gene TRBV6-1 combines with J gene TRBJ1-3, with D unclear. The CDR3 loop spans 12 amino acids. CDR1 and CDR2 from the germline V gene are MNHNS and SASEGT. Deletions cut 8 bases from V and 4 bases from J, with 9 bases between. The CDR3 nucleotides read TGTGCCAGCTCAAGCACAGGAAACACCATATATTTT. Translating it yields CASSSTGNTIYF.

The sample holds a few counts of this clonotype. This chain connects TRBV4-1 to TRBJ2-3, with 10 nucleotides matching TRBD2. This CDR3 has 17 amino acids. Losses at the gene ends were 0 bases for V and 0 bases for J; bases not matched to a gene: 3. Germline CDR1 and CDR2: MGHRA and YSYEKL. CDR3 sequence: CASSQDRTSGSTDTQYF. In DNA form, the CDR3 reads TGCGCCAGCAGCCAAGATCGGACTAGCGGAAGCACAGATACGCAGTATTTT.

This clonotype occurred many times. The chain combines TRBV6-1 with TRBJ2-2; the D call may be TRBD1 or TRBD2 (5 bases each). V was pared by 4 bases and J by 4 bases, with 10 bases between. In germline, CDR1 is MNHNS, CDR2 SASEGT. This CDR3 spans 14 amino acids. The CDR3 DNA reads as TGTGCCAGCAGTGGCGAGGGACCCACCGGGGAGCTGTTTTTT. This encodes CASSGEGPTGELFF.

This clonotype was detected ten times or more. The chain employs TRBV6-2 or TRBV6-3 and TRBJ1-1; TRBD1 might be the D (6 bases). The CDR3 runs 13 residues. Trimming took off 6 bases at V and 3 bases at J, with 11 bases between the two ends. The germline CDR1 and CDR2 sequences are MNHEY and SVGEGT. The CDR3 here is CASRGGWDTEAFF. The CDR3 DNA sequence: TGTGCCAGCAGGGGGGGCTGGGACACTGAAGCTTTCTTT.

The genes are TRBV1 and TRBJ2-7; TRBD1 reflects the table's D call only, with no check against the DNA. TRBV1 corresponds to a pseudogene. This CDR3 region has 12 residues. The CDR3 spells CTSSQGEGEQYF. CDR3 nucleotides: TGCACCAGCAGCCAGGGAGAGGGCGAGCAGTACTTC.

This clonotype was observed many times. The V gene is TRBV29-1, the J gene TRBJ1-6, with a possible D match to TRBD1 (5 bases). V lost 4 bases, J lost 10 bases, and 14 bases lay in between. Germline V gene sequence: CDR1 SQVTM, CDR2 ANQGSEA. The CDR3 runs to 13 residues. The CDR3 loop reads CSVAGEGGSPLHF. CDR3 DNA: TGCAGCGTTGCGGGGGAGGGAGGGTCACCCCTCCACTTT.

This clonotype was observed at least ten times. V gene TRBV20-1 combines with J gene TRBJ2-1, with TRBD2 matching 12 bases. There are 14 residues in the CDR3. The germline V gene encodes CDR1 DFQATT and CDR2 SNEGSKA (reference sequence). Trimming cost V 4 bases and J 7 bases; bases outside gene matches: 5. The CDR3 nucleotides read TGCAGTGCTAATCGACTAGCGGGAGCAAATGAGCAGTTCTTC. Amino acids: CSANRLAGANEQFF.

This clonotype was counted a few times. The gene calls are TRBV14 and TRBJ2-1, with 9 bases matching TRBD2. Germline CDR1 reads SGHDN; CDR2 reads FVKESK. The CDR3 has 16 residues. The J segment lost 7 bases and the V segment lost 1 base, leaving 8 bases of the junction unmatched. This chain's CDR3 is CASSQGVGLARNEQFF. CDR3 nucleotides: TGTGCCAGCAGCCAAGGTGTAGGACTAGCGCGGAATGAGCAGTTCTTC.

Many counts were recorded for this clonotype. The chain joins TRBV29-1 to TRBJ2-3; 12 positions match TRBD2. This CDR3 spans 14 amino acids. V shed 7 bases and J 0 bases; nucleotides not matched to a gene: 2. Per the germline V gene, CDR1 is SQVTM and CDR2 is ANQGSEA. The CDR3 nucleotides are TGCAGCGGGACTAGCGGGGCTAGCACAGATACGCAGTATTTT. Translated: CSGTSGASTDTQYF.

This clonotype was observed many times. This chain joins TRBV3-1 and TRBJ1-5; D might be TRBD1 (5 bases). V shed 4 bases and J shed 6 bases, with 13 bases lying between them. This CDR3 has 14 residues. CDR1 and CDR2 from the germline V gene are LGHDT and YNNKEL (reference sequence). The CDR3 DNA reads TGTGCCAGCAGCCCGAGGGCAGGGAGTCAGCCCCAGCATTTT. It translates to CASSPRAGSQPQHF. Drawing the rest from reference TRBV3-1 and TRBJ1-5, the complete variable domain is DTAVSQTPKYLVTQMGNDKSIKCEQNLGHDTMYWYKQDSKKFLKIMFSYNNKELIINETVPNRFSPKSPDKAHLNLHINSLELGDSAVYFCASSPRAGSQPQHFGDGTRLSIL.

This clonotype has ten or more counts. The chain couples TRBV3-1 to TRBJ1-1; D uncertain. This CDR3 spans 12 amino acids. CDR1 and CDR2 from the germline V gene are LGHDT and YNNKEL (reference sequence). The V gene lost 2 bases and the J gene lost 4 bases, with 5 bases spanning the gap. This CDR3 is CASSQSSTEAFF. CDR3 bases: TGTGCCAGCAGCCAAAGCAGCACTGAAGCTTTCTTT.

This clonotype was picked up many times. CDR3 bases: TGTGCCAGCAGTTTTTTAGCGACCGGGGAGCTGTTTTTT. Protein: CASSFLATGELFF. This rearrangement joins TRBV12-3 or TRBV12-4 to TRBJ2-2; tentative D call: TRBD2 (5 bases). Deletions cut 3 bases from V and 5 bases from J, with 7 bases between. The CDR3 runs 13 residues.

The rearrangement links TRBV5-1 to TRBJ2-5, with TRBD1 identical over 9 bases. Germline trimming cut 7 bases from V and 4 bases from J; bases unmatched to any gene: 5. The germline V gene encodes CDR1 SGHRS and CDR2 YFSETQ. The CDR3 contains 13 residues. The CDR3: CASSRTGVETQYF. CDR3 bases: TGCGCCAGCTCCCGGACAGGGGTAGAGACCCAGTACTTC.

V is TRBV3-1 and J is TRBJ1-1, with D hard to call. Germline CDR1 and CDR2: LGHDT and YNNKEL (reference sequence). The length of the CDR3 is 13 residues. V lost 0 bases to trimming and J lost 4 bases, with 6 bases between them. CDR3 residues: CASSQDTGTEAFF. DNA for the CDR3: TGTGCCAGCAGCCAAGACACGGGCACTGAAGCTTTCTTT.

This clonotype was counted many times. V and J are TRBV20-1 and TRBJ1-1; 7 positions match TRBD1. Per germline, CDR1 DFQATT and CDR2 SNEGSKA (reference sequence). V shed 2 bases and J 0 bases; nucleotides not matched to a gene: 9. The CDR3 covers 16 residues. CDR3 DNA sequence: TGCAGTGCTAGACGACAGGGAGGTACTTTGAACACTGAAGCTTTCTTT. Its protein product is CSARRQGGTLNTEAFF.